These 9 T cell receptor beta chains originate from one sample sequenced in a study of human T cells and chemical hapten exposure. TCRdb re-called the RACE reads with MiXCR, one entry per CDR3 protein. The sample yields 380,000 or so distinct CDR3 sequences, around 5% seen once. The time point: patch test 1, 2 weeks after DPC sensitization. Treatment defined: therapeutic diphenylcyclopropenone sensitization with weekly scalp DPC. Specimen: whole blood, collected in connection with sensitization to the hapten diphenylcyclopropenone (DPC). The source of these receptors is a woman aged 45-59 years with alopecia areata. Some clones in this sample may be carry-over from other donors' samples.

In this sample, this clonotype turned up many times. V is TRBV28 and J is TRBJ2-1; possibly TRBD1 for D (7 bases). The CDR3 has 14 amino acids. The germline V gene encodes CDR1 MDHEN and CDR2 SYDVKM. The ends were cut back, 5 bases at V and 1 base at J, with 9 bases in the middle. The CDR3 region has the DNA TGTGCCAGCAGTCCAGGGGGGTCCTACAATGAGCAGTTCTTC. The encoded protein is CASSPGGSYNEQFF.

At least ten counts were recorded for this clonotype. The genes are TRBV10-2 and TRBJ2-5; D remains unclear. CDR1 and CDR2 (germline): WSHSY, SAAADI. This CDR3 region has 12 residues. The ends were cut back, 8 bases at V and 5 bases at J, with 12 bases in the middle. CDR3 amino acids: CASSQAGETQYF. In DNA, the CDR3 is TGCGCCAGCTCTCAGGCCGGGGAGACCCAGTACTTC.

There are many counts of this clonotype. The chain carries TRBV29-1 and TRBJ2-3, with 7 bases aligning to TRBD1. CDR1 is SQVTM and CDR2 is ANQGSEA in the germline V gene. The CDR3 consists of 14 residues. After removal of 4 bases from V and 1 base from J, the junction contained 5 bases not matched to a gene. This CDR3 reads CSVADTGGTDTQYF. The CDR3 DNA follows: TGCAGCGTTGCGGACACAGGGGGCACAGATACGCAGTATTTT.

This chain links TRBV6-6 with TRBJ1-1, with no clear D. Trimming cost V 4 bases and J 5 bases, with 11 bases left between them. Germline V lookup: CDR1 MNHNY, CDR2 SVGAGI (reference sequence). This CDR3 region has 13 residues. This CDR3 is CASSSDAITEAFF. The DNA of the CDR3 is TGTGCCAGCAGTTCGGACGCTATAACTGAAGCTTTCTTT.

The sample holds many counts of this clonotype. This sequence joins TRBV2 and TRBJ2-7; D uncertain. V was pared by 5 bases and J by 2 bases, with 13 bases between. The CDR3 extends over 14 amino acids. In germline, CDR1 is SNHLY, CDR2 FYNNEI. This CDR3 reads CASSSGPFPYEQYF. The CDR3 nucleotides read TGTGCCAGCAGTTCTGGTCCGTTCCCCTACGAGCAGTACTTC.

V and J are TRBV7-2 and TRBJ2-7, with D perhaps TRBD1 (6 bases). There are 14 residues in the CDR3. Germline V gives CDR1 SGHTA, CDR2 FQGNSA. The V end was cut by 6 bases, the J end by 0 bases, with 12 bases between. This CDR3 reads CASRSTGSSYEQYF. CDR3 DNA: TGTGCCAGCAGGTCCACAGGGAGCTCCTACGAGCAGTACTTC.

This clonotype was seen more than once but under ten times. V usage is TRBV7-2 and J usage is TRBJ1-6, with D possibly being TRBD1 (5 bases). The germline gives CDR1 SGHTA, CDR2 FQGNSA. The germline V and J ends were trimmed by 4 bases and 7 bases, with 11 bases remaining between them. CDR3 length: 14 residues. CDR3 nucleotides: TGTGCCAGCAGCTACGGGACTGGGAATTCACCCCTCCACTTT. It codes for CASSYGTGNSPLHF. Full variable domain (missing parts from reference TRBV7-2 and TRBJ1-6): GAGVSQSPSNKVTEKGKDVELRCDPISGHTALYWYRQSLGQGLEFLIYFQGNSAPDKSGLPSDRFSAERTGGSVSTLTIQRTQQEDSAVYLCASSYGTGNSPLHFGNGTRLTVT.

This clonotype has a count of ten or more. This sequence joins TRBV24-1 and TRBJ2-1; 8 nucleotides line up with TRBD2. The V and J ends lost 2 bases and 4 bases, in that order; junction bases with no gene match: 6. The CDR3 loop spans 16 amino acids. Germline CDR1 and CDR2: KGHDR and SFDVKD. The CDR3 loop reads CATSDSGGRLYNEQFF. CDR3 DNA: TGTGCCACCAGTGATTCGGGGGGGCGTCTTTACAATGAGCAGTTCTTC.

Worth noting for this clonotype: A much larger clone lies one base from this, so it may be a read error. The chain employs TRBV29-1 and TRBJ1-1; D may be TRBD1 (5 bases). Germline CDR1 and CDR2: SQVTM and ANQGSEA. CDR3 length equals 11 residues. Trimming cost V 4 bases and J 7 bases, with 10 bases left between them. CDR3 region: CSVVRGSEAFF. The DNA of the CDR3 is TGCAGCGTTGTTAGGGGCAGTGAAGCTTTCTTT.